A selection of T cell receptor beta chains follows, all from one sample in a study of cytomegalovirus exposure and HLA in healthy donors. The repertoire was sequenced with immunoSEQ multiplex PCR; TCRdb's copy has only in-frame clones and lacks some. This sample has around 130,000 clones; roughly 75% occur once, and the top ten carry 5% to 6.5%. The sequenced material came from PBMCs. All receptors derive from a man aged 30 to 39 in good health and CMV-seronegative. CDR3s include the opening cysteine and the closing phenylalanine or tryptophan. The order of the fields is clone size, D gene, J gene, V gene, CDR3 protein, CDR3 DNA. A D gene is named only where the DNA matches it firmly. Rows give clone size only sometimes, using once, few, many, or a class for an expanded clone.

.	TRBD1	TRBJ1-2	TRBV4-2	CASSRTQGLLGYTF	TGTGCCAGCAGCCGAACACAGGGGTTACTCGGCTACACCTTC
.	TRBD2	TRBJ2-3	TRBV7-9	CASRNSGRDTDTQYF	TGTGCCAGCAGGAATAGCGGGAGGGATACAGATACGCAGTATTTT
.	TRBD1	TRBJ1-1	TRBV19	CASRIRGLGSEAFF	TGTGCCAGTAGAATAAGGGGGCTCGGCTCTGAAGCTTTCTTT
.	.	TRBJ1-1	TRBV12-5	CASGSGMNTEAFF	TGTGCTAGTGGTTCCGGGATGAACACTGAAGCTTTCTTT
.	.	TRBJ2-7	TRBV9	CASSPGLAGYEQYF	TGTGCCAGCAGCCCTGGGTTAGCTGGCTACGAGCAGTACTTC
once	.	TRBJ1-2	TRBV27	CASRFLGQNYGYTF	TGTGCCAGCAGATTCCTTGGACAGAACTATGGCTACACCTTC
.	TRBD2	TRBJ2-3	TRBV6-1	CASSRTSGTDTQYF	TGTGCCAGCAGTCGGACTAGCGGCACAGATACGCAGTATTTT
.	.	TRBJ2-2	TRBV4-2	CASSQGIRRAEPGTGELFF	TGTGCCAGCAGCCAAGGGATTCGTCGAGCGGAGCCCGGGACCGGGGAGCTGTTTTTT
.	.	TRBJ2-2	TRBV7-9	CASSLILGLTNTGELFF	TGTGCCAGCAGCCTAATACTTGGACTTACGAACACCGGGGAGCTGTTTTTT
few	.	TRBJ2-6	TRBV6-1	CASSEYKGVGSSGANVLTF	TGTGCCAGCAGCGAATACAAGGGAGTCGGTTCCTCTGGGGCCAACGTCCTGACTTTC
.	.	TRBJ2-1	TRBV18	CASSPAQTGYGEQFF	TGTGCCAGCTCACCGGCTCAAACAGGCTACGGAGAGCAGTTCTTC
.	TRBD1	TRBJ2-4	TRBV27	CASSRRGLENIQYF	TGTGCCAGCAGTCGTAGGGGGCTAGAGAACATTCAGTACTTC
few	TRBD2	TRBJ2-3	TRBV27	CASSSPGGSTDTQYF	TGTGCCAGCAGTAGTCCGGGAGGGAGCACAGATACGCAGTATTTT
many	.	TRBJ2-3	TRBV30	CAWSGVSQDTQYF	TGTGCCTGGAGTGGAGTATCCCAAGATACGCAGTATTTT
once	.	TRBJ1-5	TRBV2	CASSIEGNQPQHF	TGTGCCAGCAGTATAGAGGGCAATCAGCCCCAGCATTTT
once	TRBD2	TRBJ2-7	TRBV19	CASSSTSGGTYEQYF	TGTGCCAGTAGCTCTACTAGCGGGGGGACCTACGAGCAGTACTTC
.	.	TRBJ1-3	TRBV7-9	CASSRTEGNTIYF	TGTGCCAGCAGCAGGACAGAAGGAAACACCATATATTTT
once	.	TRBJ1-1	TRBV4-2	CASSQAAGGGTEAFF	TGTGCCAGCAGCCAGGCCGCTGGGGGAGGGACTGAAGCTTTCTTT
.	TRBD1	TRBJ1-5	TRBV27	CASSLLGTGLNQPQHF	TGTGCCAGCAGTTTACTTGGGACAGGGCTCAATCAGCCCCAGCATTTT
.	TRBD2	TRBJ2-5	TRBV6-5	CASSSGTRRETQYF	TGTGCCAGCAGCTCCGGGACTAGAAGAGAGACCCAGTACTTC
.	.	TRBJ2-7	TRBV5-6	CASSDIRDPTTGYEQYF	TGTGCCAGCAGCGATATCCGGGACCCCACTACAGGGTACGAGCAGTACTTC
.	.	TRBJ2-3	TRBV28	CASSFPPLGGDTDTQYF	TGTGCCAGCAGTTTCCCACCACTAGGAGGGGACACAGATACGCAGTATTTT
.	.	TRBJ1-6	TRBV28	CASSSINSPLHF	TGTGCCAGCAGTTCTATTAATTCACCCCTCCACTTT
.	TRBD1	TRBJ2-5	TRBV6-6	CAGSGGRRGEQYF	TGTGCCGGGTCAGGGGGCCGCAGAGGGGAGCAGTACTTC
.	TRBD1	TRBJ2-7	TRBV7-9	CASSLRGPRYEQYF	TGTGCCAGCAGCTTAAGGGGGCCGAGGTACGAGCAGTACTTC
.	TRBD2	TRBJ2-3	TRBV7-7	CASSLGVGGADTQYF	TGTGCTAGCAGCTTAGGCGTGGGGGGGGCAGATACGCAGTATTTT
once	.	TRBJ1-2	TRBV5-4	CASSLAQGRYYGYTF	TGTGCCAGCAGCTTGGCCCAGGGGCGATACTATGGCTACACCTTC
.	.	TRBJ2-2	TRBV20-1	CSAYRFGELFF	TGCAGTGCTTACCGGTTCGGGGAGCTGTTTTTT
.	.	TRBJ1-4	TRBV7-9	CASSSPTGRSDEKLFF	TGTGCCAGCAGCTCACCTACAGGACGTTCAGATGAAAAACTGTTTTTT
.	TRBD2	TRBJ2-3	TRBV14	CASSQELADSTDTQYF	TGTGCCAGCAGCCAAGAACTAGCGGATAGCACAGATACGCAGTATTTT
.	TRBD1	TRBJ1-4	TRBV10-2	CASRGQTLRAEKLFF	TGCGCCAGCAGGGGACAGACTCTCCGAGCGGAAAAACTGTTTTTT
.	.	TRBJ2-1	TRBV15	CATSTGYNEQFF	TGTGCCACCAGTACGGGATACAATGAGCAGTTCTTC
.	TRBD2	TRBJ2-7	TRBV7-6	CASSFGLAGGLERYEQYF	TGTGCCAGCAGCTTCGGACTAGCGGGGGGCCTGGAACGTTACGAGCAGTACTTC
once	TRBD1	TRBJ2-2	TRBV11-2	CASSLADRETGELFF	TGTGCCAGCAGCTTAGCGGACAGGGAAACCGGGGAGCTGTTTTTT
.	TRBD1	TRBJ2-3	TRBV5-4	CASSRDRGRTDTQYF	TGTGCCAGCAGCAGGGACAGGGGGCGAACAGATACGCAGTATTTT
.	.	TRBJ2-5	TRBV2	CASSEEGAGDERETQYF	TGTGCCAGCAGTGAAGAGGGCGCAGGGGACGAGCGGGAGACCCAGTACTTC
.	.	TRBJ2-7	TRBV7-7	CASSNYGAYEQYF	TGTGCTAGCAGCAATTACGGGGCCTACGAGCAGTACTTC
.	.	TRBJ2-3	TRBV4-2	CASSQDLGDTQYF	TGTGCCAGCAGCCAAGATCTCGGAGATACGCAGTATTTT
.	TRBD1	TRBJ1-2	TRBV18	CASSLTGLDYGYTF	TGTGCCAGCTCACTGACAGGGCTTGACTATGGCTACACCTTC
.	.	TRBJ1-1	TRBV4-3	CASIGRPMNTEAFF	TGCGCCAGCATTGGCAGGCCTATGAACACTGAAGCTTTCTTT
.	.	TRBJ1-6	TRBV7-2	CATKGRSSYNSPLHF	TGTGCCACTAAAGGTCGGAGCTCCTATAATTCACCCCTCCACTTT
.	.	TRBJ1-6	TRBV6-5	CASTYGPNNSPLHF	TGTGCCAGCACCTATGGGCCAAATAATTCCCCCCTCCACTTT
.	.	TRBJ2-5	TRBV2	CASTLKETQYF	TGTGCCAGCACCCTAAAAGAGACCCAGTACTTC
.	TRBD1	TRBJ1-2	TRBV29-1	CSVEDQQGATGYTF	TGCAGCGTTGAAGATCAACAGGGGGCGACTGGCTACACCTTC
.	.	TRBJ1-6	TRBV27	CASSPRAGLRSPLHF	TGTGCCAGCAGTCCCCGGGCAGGGTTGAGGTCACCCCTCCACTTT
.	TRBD1	TRBJ1-5	TRBV7-2	CASSLARTGDNQPQHF	TGTGCCAGCAGCTTAGCGAGGACAGGGGACAATCAGCCCCAGCATTTT
.	TRBD1	TRBJ2-7	TRBV10-3	CAISPGQGAGEQYF	TGTGCCATCAGTCCGGGACAGGGGGCTGGCGAGCAGTACTTC
once	TRBD2	TRBJ2-1	TRBV4-1	CASSHALFSGSSYNEQFF	TGCGCCAGCAGCCACGCCCTATTTAGCGGGAGCTCCTACAATGAGCAGTTCTTC
.	.	TRBJ2-7	TRBV4-1	CASSPRGGDYEQYF	TGCGCCAGCAGCCCCAGGGGAGGGGACTACGAGCAGTACTTC
.	.	TRBJ2-7	TRBV6-6	CASSPPGKYEQYF	TGTGCCAGCAGCCCCCCAGGGAAGTACGAGCAGTACTTC